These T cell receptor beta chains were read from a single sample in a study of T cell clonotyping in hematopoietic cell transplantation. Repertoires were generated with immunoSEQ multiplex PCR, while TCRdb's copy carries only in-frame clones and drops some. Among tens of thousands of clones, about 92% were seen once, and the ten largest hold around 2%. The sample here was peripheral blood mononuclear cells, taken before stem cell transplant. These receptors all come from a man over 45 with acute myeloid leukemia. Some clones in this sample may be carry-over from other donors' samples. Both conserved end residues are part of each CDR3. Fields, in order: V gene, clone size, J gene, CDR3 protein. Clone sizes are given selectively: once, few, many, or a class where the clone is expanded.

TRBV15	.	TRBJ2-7	CATSRTKREGTYEQYF
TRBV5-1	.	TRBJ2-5	CASSFGGLHQETQYF
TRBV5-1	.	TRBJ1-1	CASSLVSANTEAFF
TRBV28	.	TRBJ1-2	CASSGQGYGYTF
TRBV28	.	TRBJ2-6	CASRSGANVLTF
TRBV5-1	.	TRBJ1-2	CASSPFQGAGYGYTF
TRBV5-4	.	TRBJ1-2	CASSSGLNYGYTF
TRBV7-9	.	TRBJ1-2	CASSSYTGGDGYTF
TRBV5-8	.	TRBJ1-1	CASSFSEAFF
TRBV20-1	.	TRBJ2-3	CSAASGGKQYF
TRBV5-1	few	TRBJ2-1	CASSFQGRGDEQFF
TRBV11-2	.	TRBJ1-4	CASSLDVGAGREKLFF
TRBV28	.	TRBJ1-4	CASSLGYGTNEKLFF
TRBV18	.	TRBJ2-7	CASSPGLANSYEQYF
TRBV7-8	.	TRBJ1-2	CASSLAGVNYGYTF
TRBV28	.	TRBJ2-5	CASSPGGGEETQYF